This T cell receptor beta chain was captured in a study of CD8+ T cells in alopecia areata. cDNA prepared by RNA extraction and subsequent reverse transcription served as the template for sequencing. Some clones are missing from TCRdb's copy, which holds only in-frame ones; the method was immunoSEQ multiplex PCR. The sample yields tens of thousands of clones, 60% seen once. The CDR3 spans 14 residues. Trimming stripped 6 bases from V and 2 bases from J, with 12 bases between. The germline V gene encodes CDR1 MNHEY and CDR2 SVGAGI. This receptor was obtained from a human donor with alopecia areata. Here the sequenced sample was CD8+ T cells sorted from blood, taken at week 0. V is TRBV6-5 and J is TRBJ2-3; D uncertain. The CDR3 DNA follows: TGTGCCAGCAGAGGGTTTTTTGACACAGATACGCAGTATTTT. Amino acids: CASRGFFDTDTQYF.